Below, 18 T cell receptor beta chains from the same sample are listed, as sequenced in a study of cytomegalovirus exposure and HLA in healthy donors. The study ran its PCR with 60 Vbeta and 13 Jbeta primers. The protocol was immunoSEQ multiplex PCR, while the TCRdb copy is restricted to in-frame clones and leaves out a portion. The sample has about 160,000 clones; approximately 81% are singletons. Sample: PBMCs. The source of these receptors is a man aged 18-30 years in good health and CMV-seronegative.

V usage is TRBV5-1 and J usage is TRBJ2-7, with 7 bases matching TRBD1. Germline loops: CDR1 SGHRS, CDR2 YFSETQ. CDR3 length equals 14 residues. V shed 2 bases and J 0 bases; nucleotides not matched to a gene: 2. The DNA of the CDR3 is TGCGCCAGCAGCTTAGACAGGGACTCCTACGAGCAGTACTTC. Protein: CASSLDRDSYEQYF. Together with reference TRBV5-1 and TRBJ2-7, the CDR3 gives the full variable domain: KAGVTQTPRYLIKTRGQQVTLSCSPISGHRSVSWYQQTPGQGLQFLFEYFSETQRNKGNFPGRFSGRQFSNSRSEMNVSTLELGDSALYLCASSLDRDSYEQYFGPGTRLTVT.

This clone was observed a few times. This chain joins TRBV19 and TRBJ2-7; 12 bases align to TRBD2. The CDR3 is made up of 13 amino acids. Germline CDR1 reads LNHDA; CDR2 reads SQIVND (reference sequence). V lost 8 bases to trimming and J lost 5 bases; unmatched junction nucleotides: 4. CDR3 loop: CASGRTSGDEQYF. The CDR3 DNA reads TGTGCCAGTGGGAGGACTAGCGGGGACGAGCAGTACTTC.

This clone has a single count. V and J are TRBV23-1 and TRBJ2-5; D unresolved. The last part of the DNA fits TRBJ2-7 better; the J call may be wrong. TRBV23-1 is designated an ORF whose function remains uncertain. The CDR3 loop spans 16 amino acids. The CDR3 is CASSQSLGLEGREQYF. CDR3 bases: TGCGCCAGCAGTCAATCTCTAGGATTGGAAGGCCGCGAGCAGTACTTC.

CDR3 in amino acids: CASSLRGLAGEQFF. Here the CDR3 DNA reads TGTGCCAGCAGCTTAAGGGGGTTAGCCGGGGAGCAGTTCTTC. The V gene is TRBV7-2, the J gene TRBJ2-1; D perhaps matches TRBD1 (6 bases). V was pared by 2 bases and J by 10 bases, with 15 bases between. The germline V gene has CDR1 SGHTA and CDR2 FQGNSA. The CDR3 extends over 14 amino acids.

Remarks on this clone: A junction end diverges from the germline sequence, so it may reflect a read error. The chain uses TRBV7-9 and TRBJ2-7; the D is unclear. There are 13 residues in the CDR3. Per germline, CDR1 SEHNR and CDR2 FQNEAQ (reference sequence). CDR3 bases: TGTGCCAACAGCCTACCTACAGCCTACGAGCAGTACTTC. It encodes CANSLPTAYEQYF.

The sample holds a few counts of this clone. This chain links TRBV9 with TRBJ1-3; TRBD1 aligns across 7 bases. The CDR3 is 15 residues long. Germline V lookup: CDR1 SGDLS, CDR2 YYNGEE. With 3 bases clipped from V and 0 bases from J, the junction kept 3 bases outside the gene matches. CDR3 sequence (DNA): TGTGCCAGCAGCGACAGGGGATACTCTGGAAACACCATATATTTT. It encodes CASSDRGYSGNTIYF.

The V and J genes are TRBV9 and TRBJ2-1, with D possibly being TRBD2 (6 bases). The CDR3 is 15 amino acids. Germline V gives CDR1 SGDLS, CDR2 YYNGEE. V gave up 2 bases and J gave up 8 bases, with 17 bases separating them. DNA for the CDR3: TGTGCCAGCAGCGTTAGGGACTCTACAATAGATGAGCAGTTCTTC. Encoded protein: CASSVRDSTIDEQFF.

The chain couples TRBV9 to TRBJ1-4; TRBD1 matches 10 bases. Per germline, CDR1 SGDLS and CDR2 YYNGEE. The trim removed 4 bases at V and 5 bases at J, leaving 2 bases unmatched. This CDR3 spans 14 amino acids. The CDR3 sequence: CASSPGQGNEKLFF. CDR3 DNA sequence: TGTGCCAGCAGCCCGGGACAGGGGAATGAAAAACTGTTTTTT.

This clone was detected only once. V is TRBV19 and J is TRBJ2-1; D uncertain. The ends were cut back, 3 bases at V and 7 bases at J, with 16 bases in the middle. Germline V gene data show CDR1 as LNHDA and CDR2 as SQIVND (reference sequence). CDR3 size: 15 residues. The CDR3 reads CASSIGVSFGNEQFF. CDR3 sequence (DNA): TGTGCCAGTAGTATCGGCGTTAGCTTTGGGAATGAGCAGTTCTTC.

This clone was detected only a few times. CDR3 loop: CASSLAQDYGYTF. In DNA form, the CDR3 reads TGTGCCAGCAGCTTGGCCCAGGACTATGGCTACACCTTC. The rearrangement joins TRBV5-6 to TRBJ1-2; unclear D gene. From germline, CDR1 is SGHDT and CDR2 YYEEEE. V lost 0 bases, J lost 3 bases, and 6 bases lay in between. This CDR3 contains 13 residues.

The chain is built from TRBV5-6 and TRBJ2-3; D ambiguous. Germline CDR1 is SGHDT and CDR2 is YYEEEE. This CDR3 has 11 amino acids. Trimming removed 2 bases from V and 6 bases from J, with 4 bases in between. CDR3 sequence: CASSFQDTQYF. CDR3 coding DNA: TGTGCCAGCAGCTTCCAGGATACGCAGTATTTT.

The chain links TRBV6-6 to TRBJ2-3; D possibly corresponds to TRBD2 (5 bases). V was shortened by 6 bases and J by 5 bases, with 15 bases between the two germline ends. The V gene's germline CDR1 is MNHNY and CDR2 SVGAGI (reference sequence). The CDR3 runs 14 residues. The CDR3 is CASRPPGIEDTQYF. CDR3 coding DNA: TGTGCCAGCAGGCCACCGGGGATCGAAGATACGCAGTATTTT.

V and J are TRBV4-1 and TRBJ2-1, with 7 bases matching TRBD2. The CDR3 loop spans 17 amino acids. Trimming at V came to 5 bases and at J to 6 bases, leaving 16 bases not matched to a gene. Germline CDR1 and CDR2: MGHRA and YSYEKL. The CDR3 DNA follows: TGCGCCAGCAGCTTTTTCTACCCCCGCGGGGAGGGCAATGAGCAGTTCTTC. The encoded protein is CASSFFYPRGEGNEQFF.

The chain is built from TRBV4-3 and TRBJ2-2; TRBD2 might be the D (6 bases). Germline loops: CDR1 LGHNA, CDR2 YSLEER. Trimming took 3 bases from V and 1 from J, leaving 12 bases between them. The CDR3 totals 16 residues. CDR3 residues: CASSQGGILNTGELFF. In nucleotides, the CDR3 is TGCGCCAGCAGCCAGGGCGGGATTTTGAACACCGGGGAGCTGTTTTTT.

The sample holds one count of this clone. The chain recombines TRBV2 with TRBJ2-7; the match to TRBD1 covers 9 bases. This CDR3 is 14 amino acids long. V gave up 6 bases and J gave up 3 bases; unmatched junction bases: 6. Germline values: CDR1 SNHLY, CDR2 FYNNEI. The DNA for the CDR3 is TGTGCCAGCAGAACCGGGACAGGGCACTACGAGCAGTACTTC. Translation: CASRTGTGHYEQYF.

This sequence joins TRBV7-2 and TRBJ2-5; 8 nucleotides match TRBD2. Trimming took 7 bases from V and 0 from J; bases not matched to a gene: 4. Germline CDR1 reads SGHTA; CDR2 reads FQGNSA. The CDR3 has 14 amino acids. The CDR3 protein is CASMRSGNQETQYF. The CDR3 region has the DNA TGTGCCAGCATGCGTAGCGGGAACCAAGAGACCCAGTACTTC.

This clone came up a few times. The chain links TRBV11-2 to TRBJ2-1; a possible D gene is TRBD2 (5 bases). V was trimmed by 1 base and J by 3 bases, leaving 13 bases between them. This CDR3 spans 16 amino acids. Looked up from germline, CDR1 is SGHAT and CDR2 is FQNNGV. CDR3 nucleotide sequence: TGTGCCAGCAGCTTAGTTGTGCCTAGCCTCTACAATGAGCAGTTCTTC. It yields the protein CASSLVVPSLYNEQFF.

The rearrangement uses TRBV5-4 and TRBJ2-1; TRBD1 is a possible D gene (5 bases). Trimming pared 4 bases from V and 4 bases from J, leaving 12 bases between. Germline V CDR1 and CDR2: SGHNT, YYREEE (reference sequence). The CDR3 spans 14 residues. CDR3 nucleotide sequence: TGTGCCAGCAGCCCCTCCCGACAGTACAATGAGCAGTTCTTC. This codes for CASSPSRQYNEQFF. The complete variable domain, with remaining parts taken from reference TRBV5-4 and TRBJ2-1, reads ETGVTQSPTHLIKTRGQQVTLRCSSQSGHNTVSWYQQALGQGPQFIFQYYREEENGRGNFPPRFSGLQFPNYSSELNVNALELDDSALYLCASSPSRQYNEQFFGPGTRLTVL.